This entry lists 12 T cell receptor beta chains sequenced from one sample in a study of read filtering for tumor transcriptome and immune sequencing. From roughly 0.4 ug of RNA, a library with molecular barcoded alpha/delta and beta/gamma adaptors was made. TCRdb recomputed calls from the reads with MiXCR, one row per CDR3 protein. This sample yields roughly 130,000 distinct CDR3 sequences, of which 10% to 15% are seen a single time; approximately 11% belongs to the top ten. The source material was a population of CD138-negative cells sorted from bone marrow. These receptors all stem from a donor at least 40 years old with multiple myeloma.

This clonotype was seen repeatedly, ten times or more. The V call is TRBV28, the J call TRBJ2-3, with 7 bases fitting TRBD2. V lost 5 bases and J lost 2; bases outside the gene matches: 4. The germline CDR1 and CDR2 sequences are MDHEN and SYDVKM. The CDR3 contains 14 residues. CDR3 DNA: TGTGCCAGCAGTCAGAGCGGGATCACAGATACGCAGTATTTT. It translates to CASSQSGITDTQYF.

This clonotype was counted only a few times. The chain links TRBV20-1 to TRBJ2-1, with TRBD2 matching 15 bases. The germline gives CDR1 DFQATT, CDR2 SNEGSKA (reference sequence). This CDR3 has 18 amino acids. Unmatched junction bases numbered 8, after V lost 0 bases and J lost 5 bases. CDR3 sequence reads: CSARDQGLAGGLNNEQFF. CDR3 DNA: TGCAGTGCTAGAGATCAGGGACTAGCGGGAGGCCTTAACAATGAGCAGTTCTTC.

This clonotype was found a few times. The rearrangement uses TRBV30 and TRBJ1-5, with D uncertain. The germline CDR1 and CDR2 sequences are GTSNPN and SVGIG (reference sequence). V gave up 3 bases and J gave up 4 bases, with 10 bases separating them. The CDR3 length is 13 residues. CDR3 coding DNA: TGTGCCTGGAGGGACCGTGCAAATCAGCCCCAGCATTTT. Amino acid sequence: CAWRDRANQPQHF.

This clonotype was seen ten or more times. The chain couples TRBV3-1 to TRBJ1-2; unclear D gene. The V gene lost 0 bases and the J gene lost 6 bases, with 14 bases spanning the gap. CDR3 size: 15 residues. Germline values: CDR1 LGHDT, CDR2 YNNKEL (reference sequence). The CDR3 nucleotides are TGTGCCAGCAGCCAAGATCCGGGATTAAGCGATGGCTACACCTTC. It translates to CASSQDPGLSDGYTF. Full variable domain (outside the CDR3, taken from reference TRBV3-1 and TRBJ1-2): DTAVSQTPKYLVTQMGNDKSIKCEQNLGHDTMYWYKQDSKKFLKIMFSYNNKELIINETVPNRFSPKSPDKAHLNLHINSLELGDSAVYFCASSQDPGLSDGYTFGSGTRLTVV.

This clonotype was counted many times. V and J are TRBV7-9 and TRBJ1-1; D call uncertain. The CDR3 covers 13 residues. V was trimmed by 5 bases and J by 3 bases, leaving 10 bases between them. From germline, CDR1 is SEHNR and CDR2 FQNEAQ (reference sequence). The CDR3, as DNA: TGTGCCAGCAGCCCGCAAAAGGACACTGAAGCTTTCTTT. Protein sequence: CASSPQKDTEAFF.

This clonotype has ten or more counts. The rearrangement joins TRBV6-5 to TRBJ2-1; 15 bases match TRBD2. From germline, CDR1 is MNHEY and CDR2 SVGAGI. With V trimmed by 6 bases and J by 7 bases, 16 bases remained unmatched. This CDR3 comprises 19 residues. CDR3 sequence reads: CASRSPEGYGTSGRNEQFF. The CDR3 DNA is TGTGCCAGCAGATCCCCGGAGGGGTACGGGACTAGCGGGAGGAATGAGCAGTTCTTC.

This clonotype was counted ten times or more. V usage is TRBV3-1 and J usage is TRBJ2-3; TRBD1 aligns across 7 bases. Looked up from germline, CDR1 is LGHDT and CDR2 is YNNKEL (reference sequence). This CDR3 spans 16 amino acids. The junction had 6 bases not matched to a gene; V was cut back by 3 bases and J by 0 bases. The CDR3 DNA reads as TGTGCCAGCAGCCACGAGACAGGGTGGAGCACAGATACGCAGTATTTT. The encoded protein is CASSHETGWSTDTQYF.

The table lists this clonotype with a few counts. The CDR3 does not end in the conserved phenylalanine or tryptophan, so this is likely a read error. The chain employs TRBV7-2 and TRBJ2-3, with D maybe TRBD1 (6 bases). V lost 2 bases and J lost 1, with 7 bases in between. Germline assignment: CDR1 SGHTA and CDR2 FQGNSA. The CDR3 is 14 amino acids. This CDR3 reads CASSLWTGTDTQYL. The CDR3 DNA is TGTGCCAGCAGCTTATGGACAGGCACAGATACGCAGTATCTT.

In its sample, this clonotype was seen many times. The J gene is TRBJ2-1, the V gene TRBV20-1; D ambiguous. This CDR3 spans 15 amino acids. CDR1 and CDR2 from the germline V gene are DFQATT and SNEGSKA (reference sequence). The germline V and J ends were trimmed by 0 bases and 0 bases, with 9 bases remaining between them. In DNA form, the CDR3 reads TGCAGTGCTAGAGATTTGAGGAGCTCCTACAATGAGCAGTTCTTC. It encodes CSARDLRSSYNEQFF.

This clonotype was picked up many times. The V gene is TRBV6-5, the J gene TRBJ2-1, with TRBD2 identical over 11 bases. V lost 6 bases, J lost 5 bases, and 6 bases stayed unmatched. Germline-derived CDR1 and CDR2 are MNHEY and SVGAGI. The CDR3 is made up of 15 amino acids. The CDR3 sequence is CASRLAGGPDNEQFF. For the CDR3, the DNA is TGTGCCAGCAGATTAGCGGGAGGGCCCGACAATGAGCAGTTCTTC.

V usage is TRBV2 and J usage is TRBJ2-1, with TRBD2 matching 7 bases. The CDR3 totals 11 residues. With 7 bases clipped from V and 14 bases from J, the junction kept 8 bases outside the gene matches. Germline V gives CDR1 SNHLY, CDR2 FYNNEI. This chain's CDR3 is CASKYNLAEFF. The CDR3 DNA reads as TGTGCCAGCAAATACAATCTAGCGGAGTTCTTC.

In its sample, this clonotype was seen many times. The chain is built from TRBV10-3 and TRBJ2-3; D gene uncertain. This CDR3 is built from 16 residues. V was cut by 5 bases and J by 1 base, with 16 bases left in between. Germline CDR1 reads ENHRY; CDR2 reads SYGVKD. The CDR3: CAISTRSSPGTDTQYF. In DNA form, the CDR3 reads TGTGCCATCAGTACCCGGTCCTCCCCAGGCACAGATACGCAGTATTTT.